One and the same sample provided the 28 T cell receptor beta chains below, sequenced in a study of blood T cell repertoires in COVID-19. This table comes from immunoSEQ multiplex PCR, and its TCRdb copy is limited to in-frame clones, with some not included. The sample has 120,000 or so clones, approximately 89% seen once; the top ten hold approximately 4%. Material for sequencing was peripheral blood. All receptors come from a woman aged 55-69 years with acute or convalescent COVID-19.

This clone was seen a single time. This chain joins TRBV5-1 and TRBJ2-1; no firm D call. The V gene lost 5 bases and the J gene lost 5 bases, with 5 bases spanning the gap. The germline V gene has CDR1 SGHRS and CDR2 YFSETQ. This CDR3 comprises 11 residues. The DNA of the CDR3 is TGCGCCAGCAGTAGAGACAATGAGCAGTTCTTC. It is translated as CASSRDNEQFF.

The genes are TRBV6-5 and TRBJ1-2; 8 positions agree with TRBD1. This CDR3 spans 16 amino acids. V lost 2 bases to trimming and J lost 4 bases; unmatched junction nucleotides: 9. CDR1 is MNHEY and CDR2 is SVGAGI in the germline V gene. CDR3 sequence: CASSYTQGAGSYGYTF. The DNA of the CDR3 is TGTGCCAGCAGTTACACCCAGGGGGCAGGGAGCTATGGCTACACCTTC.

J is TRBJ1-1 and V is TRBV18; D unresolved. Trimming pared 2 bases from V and 1 base from J, leaving 20 bases between. The germline gives CDR1 KGHSH, CDR2 LQKENI. This CDR3 has 18 residues. CDR3 bases: TGTGCCAGCTCACCAATCTCGACCGGAGGCCTCAGGAACACTGAAGCTTTCTTT. It codes for CASSPISTGGLRNTEAFF.

The chain combines TRBV9 with TRBJ2-1, with TRBD2 identical over 8 bases. The CDR3 runs 16 residues. With 6 bases clipped from V and 2 bases from J, the junction kept 10 bases outside the gene matches. The V gene's germline CDR1 is SGDLS and CDR2 YYNGEE. CDR3 region: CASIPGSGGAYNEQFF. DNA for the CDR3: TGTGCCAGCATCCCTGGGTCCGGGGGGGCCTACAATGAGCAGTTCTTC.

This sequence joins TRBV6-1 and TRBJ1-1; D possibly corresponds to TRBD1 (6 bases). Trimming pared 1 base from V and 5 bases from J, leaving 11 bases between. The CDR3 runs to 14 residues. The germline CDR1 and CDR2 sequences are MNHNS and SASEGT. CDR3 in amino acids: CASSEGGGRTEAFF. Written as DNA, the CDR3 is TGTGCCAGCAGTGAAGGGGGGGGCCGGACTGAAGCTTTCTTT.

This chain links TRBV12-3 or TRBV12-4 with TRBJ1-1; D is unclear. CDR3 length: 12 residues. The V gene lost 2 bases and the J gene lost 7 bases, with 8 bases spanning the gap. The DNA for the CDR3 is TGTGCCAGCAGTTTACGTATGAGTGAAGCTTTCTTT. As protein: CASSLRMSEAFF.

The CDR3 reads CASSQDGGSEKLFF. CDR3 nucleotides: TGTGCCAGCAGCCAAGATGGGGGGAGTGAAAAACTGTTTTTT. V gene TRBV3-1 (or the pseudogene TRBV3-2) combines with J gene TRBJ1-4; TRBD1 is a possible D gene (5 bases). The CDR3 covers 14 residues. Deletions cut 0 bases from V and 7 bases from J, with 9 bases between. The germline gives CDR1 LGHDT, CDR2 YNNKEL (reference sequence).

This clone occurred once. J is TRBJ2-6 and V is TRBV27; no definite D call. The V and J ends lost 6 bases and 0 bases respectively, with 15 bases between them. This CDR3 contains 17 residues. Germline V gene data show CDR1 as MNHEY and CDR2 as SMNVEV (reference sequence). CDR3 in amino acids: CASSRQASSSGANVLTF. The DNA of the CDR3 is TGTGCCAGCAGCCGCCAGGCCTCGAGCTCTGGGGCCAACGTCCTGACTTTC.

J is TRBJ1-1 and V is TRBV15; tentative D call: TRBD1 (5 bases). The CDR3 length is 14 residues. CDR1 LNHNV and CDR2 YYDKDF come from the germline V gene (reference sequence). Trimming pared 0 bases from V and 5 bases from J, leaving 10 bases between. The DNA for the CDR3 is TGTGCCACCAGCAGAGATCGGGGGAGAACTGAAGCTTTCTTT. It encodes CATSRDRGRTEAFF. Combining the CDR3 with reference TRBV15 and TRBJ1-1 gives the whole variable domain DAMVIQNPRYQVTQFGKPVTLSCSQTLNHNVMYWYQQKSSQAPKLLFHYYDKDFNNEADTPDNFQSRRPNTSFCFLDIRSPGLGDTAMYLCATSRDRGRTEAFFGQGTRLTVV.

This chain uses TRBV6-1 with TRBJ1-2; 11 nucleotides match TRBD1. Trimming at V came to 3 bases and at J to 6 bases, leaving 3 bases not matched to a gene. The CDR3 is made up of 14 amino acids. From germline, CDR1 is MNHNS and CDR2 SASEGT. CDR3 bases: TGTGCCAGCAGTGAGGACAGGGGGCGGAATGGCTACACCTTC. Protein sequence: CASSEDRGRNGYTF.

This chain connects TRBV29-1 to TRBJ1-2; unclear D gene. Trimming stripped 0 bases from V and 8 bases from J, with 19 bases between. From germline, CDR1 is SQVTM and CDR2 ANQGSEA. The CDR3 sequence is 15 residues long. CDR3 amino acids: CSVEDLGQLRSGYTF. Here the CDR3 DNA reads TGCAGCGTTGAAGATCTAGGTCAGCTACGGTCCGGCTACACCTTC.

A word on this clone: At one of its ends the junction is not consistent with the germline gene, which may arise from a read error. V gene TRBV7-7 combines with J gene TRBJ2-1; TRBD1 matches at 8 bases. The germline V gene encodes CDR1 SSHAT and CDR2 FNYEAQ (reference sequence). The length of the CDR3 is 15 residues. The CDR3 is CASSLGQGPYNEQFF. CDR3 DNA sequence: TGTGCTAGCAGCTTAGGACAGGGACCCTACAATGAGCAGTTCTTC.

This clone has just a few counts. The chain carries TRBV27 and TRBJ2-4; the match to TRBD1 covers 7 bases. Trimming took 2 bases from V and 6 from J; bases not matched to a gene: 7. CDR3 length equals 15 residues. CDR1 and CDR2 (germline): MNHEY, SMNVEV (reference sequence). Written as DNA, the CDR3 is TGTGCCAGCAGTTTAATGGGACAGAGGAGAAACATTCAGTACTTC. Translating it yields CASSLMGQRRNIQYF.

The chain employs TRBV19 and TRBJ2-2; TRBD2 is a possible D gene (5 bases). CDR1 is LNHDA, CDR2 SQIVND, per germline (reference sequence). Trimming left V 5 bases short and J 2 bases short, with 12 bases between. The CDR3 is 15 residues long. The CDR3 sequence is CASSFVGANTGELFF. CDR3 nucleotides: TGTGCCAGTAGTTTTGTGGGAGCCAACACCGGGGAGCTGTTTTTT.

This sequence joins TRBV24-1 and TRBJ2-3, with D possibly being TRBD1 (6 bases). The germline gives CDR1 KGHDR, CDR2 SFDVKD. V was trimmed by 2 bases and J by 9 bases, leaving 11 bases between them. The CDR3 is made up of 13 amino acids. This CDR3 reads CATSDSQGRTQYF. The CDR3 DNA reads TGTGCCACCAGTGATTCACAGGGACGGACGCAGTATTTT.

The rearrangement uses TRBV5-1 and TRBJ1-1, with 7 bases identical to TRBD1. J was trimmed by 10 bases and V by 7 bases; bases with no gene match: 16. This CDR3 spans 14 amino acids. Germline V gives CDR1 SGHRS, CDR2 YFSETQ. The CDR3 nucleotides are TGCGCCAGCGGAGAAGGGGGCACCCCCGGTGGAGCTTTCTTT. Translating gives CASGEGGTPGGAFF.

J is TRBJ2-1 and V is TRBV4-2; weak D call: TRBD2 (5 bases). This CDR3 region has 16 residues. Trimming pared 0 bases from V and 4 bases from J, leaving 13 bases between. From germline, CDR1 is LGHNA and CDR2 YNFKEQ. The DNA of the CDR3 is TGTGCCAGCAGCCAAGATCTTTCTAGCAGATACAATGAGCAGTTCTTC. Its translation: CASSQDLSSRYNEQFF.

The chain has TRBV24-1 and TRBJ1-1, with TRBD1 matching 9 bases. Germline loops: CDR1 KGHDR, CDR2 SFDVKD. J gave up 7 bases and V 2 bases, and 7 bases lay outside the gene matches. CDR3 length: 15 residues. CDR3 sequence: CATSDSTGGKGEAFF. The DNA of the CDR3 is TGTGCCACCAGTGATTCGACAGGGGGGAAGGGTGAAGCTTTCTTT.

The chain employs TRBV28 and TRBJ1-1, with D unresolved. This CDR3 spans 15 amino acids. Germline V gives CDR1 MDHEN, CDR2 SYDVKM. The germline V and J ends were trimmed by 2 bases and 2 bases, with 12 bases remaining between them. CDR3 amino acids: CASSLLRQSNTEAFF. The DNA of the CDR3 is TGTGCCAGCAGTTTACTCCGACAAAGCAACACTGAAGCTTTCTTT.

The rearrangement uses TRBV28 and TRBJ2-4, with 7 bases matching TRBD1. After removal of 3 bases from V and 0 bases from J, the junction contained 5 bases not matched to a gene. Germline loops: CDR1 MDHEN, CDR2 SYDVKM. The CDR3 consists of 16 residues. The CDR3 nucleotides read TGTGCCAGCAGTTTTGAGGGGGCTATAGCCAAAAACATTCAGTACTTC. Translating it yields CASSFEGAIAKNIQYF.

The chain combines TRBV6-1 with TRBJ1-4; D gene unclear. The V gene lost 0 bases and the J gene lost 0 bases, with 11 bases spanning the gap. The length of the CDR3 is 17 residues. Germline CDR1 reads MNHNS; CDR2 reads SASEGT. The CDR3 DNA reads as TGTGCCAGCAGTGAAGCGGTTGGCGGGGCAACTAATGAAAAACTGTTTTTT. Protein: CASSEAVGGATNEKLFF.

The gene calls are TRBV5-1 and TRBJ2-1; TRBD2 agrees at 8 bases. The CDR3 is 14 amino acids. V gave up 5 bases and J gave up 8 bases; unmatched junction bases: 9. Germline V CDR1 and CDR2: SGHRS, YFSETQ. The CDR3 reads CASRPRGGVDEQFF. CDR3 in DNA: TGCGCCAGCAGACCCCGGGGGGGGGTGGATGAGCAGTTCTTC.

The chain recombines TRBV28 with TRBJ1-2; the D gene is possibly TRBD1 (5 bases). The CDR3 length is 14 residues. Trimming pared 1 base from V and 8 bases from J, leaving 14 bases between. CDR1 MDHEN and CDR2 SYDVKM come from the germline V gene. CDR3 nucleotides: TGTGCCAGCAGTTTATTTGGGGGGGAGGAGGGCTACACCTTC. It yields the protein CASSLFGGEEGYTF.

This chain joins TRBV5-1 and TRBJ1-2, with 10 bases aligning to TRBD1. V lost 0 bases, J lost 7 bases, and 15 bases stayed unmatched. The germline gives CDR1 SGHRS, CDR2 YFSETQ. The CDR3 is 18 amino acids. The CDR3 sequence: CASSLAVAGTGAGGGYTF. In DNA, the CDR3 is TGCGCCAGCAGCTTGGCTGTCGCCGGGACAGGGGCTGGAGGTGGCTACACCTTC.

The CDR3 nucleotides read TGTGCCAGCACCCCACTAGCGGGCTTACAAGAGACCCAGTACTTC. This translates into CASTPLAGLQETQYF. The chain carries TRBV27 and TRBJ2-5; 9 nucleotides agree with TRBD2. This CDR3 comprises 15 residues. The junction had 8 bases not matched to a gene; V was cut back by 7 bases and J by 2 bases. From germline, CDR1 is MNHEY and CDR2 SMNVEV (reference sequence).

The chain combines TRBV19 with TRBJ1-1; 9 bases are a match to TRBD1. CDR3 length: 15 residues. CDR1 and CDR2 (germline): LNHDA, SQIVND (reference sequence). The V and J ends lost 3 bases and 5 bases, in that order; junction bases with no gene match: 7. CDR3 DNA: TGTGCCAGTAGTATGGGACAGGGAAGAAGGACTGAAGCTTTCTTT. This gives the protein CASSMGQGRRTEAFF. Combining the CDR3 with reference TRBV19 and TRBJ1-1 gives the whole variable domain DGGITQSPKYLFRKEGQNVTLSCEQNLNHDAMYWYRQDPGQGLRLIYYSQIVNDFQKGDIAEGYSVSREKKESFPLTVTSAQKNPTAFYLCASSMGQGRRTEAFFGQGTRLTVV.

The chain combines TRBV19 with TRBJ2-1, with 8 bases that match TRBD1. The germline V gene encodes CDR1 LNHDA and CDR2 SQIVND (reference sequence). With V trimmed by 4 bases and J by 3 bases, 5 bases remained unmatched. The length of the CDR3 is 15 residues. In nucleotides, the CDR3 is TGTGCCAGTAGTAAGGACAGGGTAAACTACAATGAGCAGTTCTTC. Amino acid sequence: CASSKDRVNYNEQFF.

CDR3 loop: CASSPRDREYGYTF. DNA of the CDR3: TGTGCCAGCAGCCCCCGGGACAGGGAGTATGGCTACACCTTC. The genes are TRBV14 and TRBJ1-2; TRBD1 agrees at 9 bases. This CDR3 has 14 amino acids. Germline CDR1 and CDR2: SGHDN and FVKESK. Trimming removed 4 bases from V and 5 bases from J; junction bases left unmatched: 5. Full variable domain (rest looked up from reference TRBV14 and TRBJ1-2): EAGVTQFPSHSVIEKGQTVTLRCDPISGHDNLYWYRRVMGKEIKFLLHFVKESKQDESGMPNNRFLAERTGGTYSTLKVQPAELEDSGVYFCASSPRDREYGYTFGSGTRLTVV.